The 24 T cell receptor beta chains below were found in one sample sequenced in a study of cytomegalovirus exposure and HLA in healthy donors. The PCR ran on 60 Vbeta and 13 Jbeta primers. The table came from immunoSEQ multiplex PCR; TCRdb's copy has only in-frame clones and leaves some out. The sample lists about 100,000 clones, 60% to 75% seen once, with under 2% in the top ten. What was sequenced was PBMCs. These receptors originate from a woman aged 40 to 50 in good health and CMV-seronegative.

This clone was recorded once. The chain employs TRBV4-2 and TRBJ2-3; D unresolved. Germline V CDR1 and CDR2: LGHNA, YNFKEQ. The V gene lost 0 bases and the J gene lost 2 bases, with 9 bases spanning the gap. The CDR3 extends over 15 amino acids. CDR3 coding DNA: TGTGCCAGCAGCCAAGATTCTGAGTCCACAGATACGCAGTATTTT. This gives the protein CASSQDSESTDTQYF.

The gene calls are TRBV7-2 and TRBJ2-4; 9 bases are shared with TRBD1. There are 14 residues in the CDR3. CDR1 and CDR2 from the germline V gene are SGHTA and FQGNSA. V dropped 5 bases and J dropped 5; count of bases not matched to a gene: 4. CDR3 bases: TGTGCCAGCAGCAAGTGGACAGGGGAAAACATTCAGTACTTC. It translates to CASSKWTGENIQYF.

V and J are TRBV28 and TRBJ1-4; 11 bases agree with TRBD1. Germline V gene sequence: CDR1 MDHEN, CDR2 SYDVKM. Trimming cost V 7 bases and J 5 bases; bases outside gene matches: 12. This CDR3 contains 17 residues. The CDR3 region has the DNA TGTGCCAGCACGAAGGGGACAGGGGGACTCATGAATGAAAAACTGTTTTTT. It specifies CASTKGTGGLMNEKLFF.

This clone was seen a single time. The chain employs TRBV5-1 and TRBJ2-3; possibly TRBD2 for D (5 bases). The CDR3 totals 13 residues. V lost 2 bases and J lost 4, with 8 bases in between. Germline lookup yields CDR1 SGHRS and CDR2 YFSETQ. CDR3 sequence reads: CASSFGSADTQYF. The CDR3 nucleotides are TGCGCCAGCAGCTTTGGTAGCGCAGATACGCAGTATTTT. Supplemented by reference TRBV5-1 and TRBJ2-3, the full variable domain reads KAGVTQTPRYLIKTRGQQVTLSCSPISGHRSVSWYQQTPGQGLQFLFEYFSETQRNKGNFPGRFSGRQFSNSRSEMNVSTLELGDSALYLCASSFGSADTQYFGPGTRLTVL.

This clone has just one count. This chain links TRBV7-3 with TRBJ1-6; 10 positions agree with TRBD1. With 3 bases clipped from V and 7 bases from J, the junction kept 6 bases outside the gene matches. The CDR3 is made up of 16 amino acids. Germline V lookup: CDR1 SGHTA, CDR2 FQGTGA. The CDR3 DNA sequence: TGTGCCAGCAGCTTTCGCCGGGACAGGGGAAATTCACCCCTCCACTTT. Its protein product is CASSFRRDRGNSPLHF. Full variable domain (rest looked up from reference TRBV7-3 and TRBJ1-6): GAGVSQTPSNKVTEKGKYVELRCDPISGHTALYWYRQSLGQGPEFLIYFQGTGAADDSGLPNDRFFAVRPEGSVSTLKIQRTERGDSAVYLCASSFRRDRGNSPLHFGNGTRLTVT.

This clone was counted between two and nine times. J is TRBJ2-3 and V is TRBV18, with unresolved D. The length of the CDR3 is 13 residues. Trimming took 2 bases from V and 1 from J, leaving 4 bases between them. CDR1 KGHSH and CDR2 LQKENI come from the germline V gene. In DNA, the CDR3 is TGTGCCAGCTCACCAGGGCGCACAGATACGCAGTATTTT. Amino acid sequence: CASSPGRTDTQYF.

The chain employs TRBV2 and TRBJ1-2, with TRBD1 matching over 8 bases. Unmatched junction bases numbered 7, after V lost 3 bases and J lost 7 bases. CDR3 length: 14 residues. The germline V gene has CDR1 SNHLY and CDR2 FYNNEI. CDR3 region: CASSEGTGGFGYTF. The CDR3, as DNA: TGTGCCAGCAGTGAGGGTACAGGGGGGTTTGGCTACACCTTC.

This clone has only a few counts. V is TRBV7-8 and J is TRBJ2-7; TRBD2 agrees at 7 bases. This CDR3 region has 15 residues. The V gene's germline CDR1 is SGHVS and CDR2 FQNEAQ. J was trimmed by 2 bases and V by 4 bases; bases with no gene match: 8. The CDR3: CASSSLGEGAYEQYF. CDR3 nucleotides: TGTGCCAGCAGCTCCCTGGGGGAGGGCGCCTACGAGCAGTACTTC.

The chain couples TRBV27 to TRBJ2-3; 8 bases line up with TRBD2. CDR3 length: 17 amino acids. Germline loops: CDR1 MNHEY, CDR2 SMNVEV (reference sequence). V lost 1 base and J lost 5; bases outside the gene matches: 11. CDR3 sequence (DNA): TGTGCCAGCAGTTTATATCGGGGGGGCGGTACCAGAGATACGCAGTATTTT. Encoded protein: CASSLYRGGGTRDTQYF.

The chain employs TRBV28 and TRBJ2-7; TRBD2 agrees at 7 bases. Germline V gene lookup returns CDR1 MDHEN and CDR2 SYDVKM. The CDR3 totals 15 residues. J lost 0 bases, V lost 6 bases, and 8 bases had no gene match. CDR3 residues: CASSSSGGGSYEQYF. The CDR3 nucleotides read TGTGCCAGCAGCTCCTCTGGCGGGGGCTCCTACGAGCAGTACTTC.

The genes are TRBV5-1 and TRBJ2-3, with 7 bases fitting TRBD2. The V gene's germline CDR1 is SGHRS and CDR2 YFSETQ. J gave up 2 bases and V 4 bases, and 7 bases lay outside the gene matches. The CDR3 contains 15 residues. The CDR3 loop reads CASSRYTSDTDTQYF. CDR3 nucleotides: TGCGCCAGCAGCCGATACACTAGCGACACAGATACGCAGTATTTT.

The chain couples TRBV28 to TRBJ2-3; maybe TRBD1 (5 bases). The CDR3 loop spans 13 amino acids. V dropped 5 bases and J dropped 0 bases, with 6 bases sitting between them. CDR1 is MDHEN, CDR2 SYDVKM, per germline. CDR3 sequence reads: CASSGHSTDTQYF. CDR3 nucleotides: TGTGCCAGCAGTGGACACAGCACAGATACGCAGTATTTT.

V is TRBV7-9 and J is TRBJ1-1; TRBD1 matches at 8 bases. Per germline, CDR1 SEHNR and CDR2 FQNEAQ (reference sequence). Trimming removed 5 bases from V and 4 bases from J; junction bases left unmatched: 6. The CDR3 loop spans 14 amino acids. CDR3 residues: CASSPGTGSTEAFF. In nucleotides, the CDR3 is TGTGCCAGCAGCCCGGGGACAGGAAGCACTGAAGCTTTCTTT. Drawing the rest from reference TRBV7-9 and TRBJ1-1, the complete variable domain is DTGVSQNPRHKITKRGQNVTFRCDPISEHNRLYWYRQTLGQGPEFLTYFQNEAQLEKSRLLSDRFSAERPKGSFSTLEIQRTEQGDSAMYLCASSPGTGSTEAFFGQGTRLTVV.

This clone was seen a few times. V gene TRBV27 combines with J gene TRBJ2-3, with D maybe TRBD2 (5 bases). In germline, CDR1 is MNHEY, CDR2 SMNVEV (reference sequence). This CDR3 spans 18 amino acids. Trimming left V 5 bases short and J 2 bases short, with 23 bases between. CDR3 amino acids: CASSTMSARAPFTDTQYF. In DNA, the CDR3 is TGTGCCAGCAGTACAATGTCGGCGAGGGCCCCATTCACAGATACGCAGTATTTT.

This sequence joins TRBV25-1 and TRBJ1-4, with D possibly being TRBD1 (5 bases). The CDR3 totals 15 residues. CDR1 and CDR2 (germline): MGHDK, SYGVNS. V was shortened by 8 bases and J by 2 bases, with 15 bases between the two germline ends. The CDR3 DNA is TGTGCCAGCTGCGGATGGGGGGTGACTAATGAAAAACTGTTTTTT. It encodes CASCGWGVTNEKLFF. Drawing the rest from reference TRBV25-1 and TRBJ1-4, the complete variable domain is EADIYQTPRYLVIGTGKKITLECSQTMGHDKMYWYQQDPGMELHLIHYSYGVNSTEKGDLSSESTVSRIRTEHFPLTLESARPSHTSQYLCASCGWGVTNEKLFFGSGTQLSVL.

This clone was detected once. The genes are TRBV6-1 and TRBJ1-2; tentatively, D is TRBD1 (6 bases). Germline CDR1 is MNHNS and CDR2 is SASEGT. The CDR3 is 15 residues long. V was cut by 5 bases and J by 4 bases, with 17 bases left in between. CDR3 sequence: CASSKVDRNPYGYTF. CDR3 nucleotide sequence: TGTGCCAGCAGTAAAGTCGACAGGAACCCCTATGGCTACACCTTC.

This clone was seen a single time. The J gene is TRBJ2-7, the V gene TRBV9, with TRBD2 matching over 8 bases. The CDR3 length is 15 residues. The V gene's germline CDR1 is SGDLS and CDR2 YYNGEE. V lost 0 bases, J lost 4 bases, and 6 bases stayed unmatched. The CDR3 nucleotides read TGTGCCAGCAGCGTAGAACGGGAGGGCCAATACGAGCAGTACTTC. Its protein product is CASSVEREGQYEQYF.

This clone is a singleton in its sample. The J gene is TRBJ1-3, the V gene TRBV11-2; D unclear. Germline V CDR1 and CDR2: SGHAT, FQNNGV. This CDR3 spans 15 amino acids. Trimming removed 7 bases at V and 0 bases at J, with 13 bases between. The CDR3 nucleotides are TGTGCCAGCATAAAATCGGGTGGCTCTGGAAACACCATATATTTT. Amino acids: CASIKSGGSGNTIYF.

Remarks on this clone: Compared with germline, one end of the junction differs, possibly owing to a read error. The J gene is TRBJ1-1, the V gene TRBV7-9; unclear D gene. In germline, CDR1 is SEHNR, CDR2 FQNEAQ (reference sequence). The CDR3 spans 12 residues. CDR3 coding DNA: TGTTCCAGCAGCGAGATATCCACTGAAGCTTTCTTT. Encoded protein: CSSSEISTEAFF.

As concerns this clone: Additional DNA sequences in this sample encode the identical CDR3. The CDR3 DNA reads as TGTGCCAGTAGTTCGGGACAGGGCTTGAATGAAAAACTGTTTTTT. Translation: CASSSGQGLNEKLFF. The rearrangement uses TRBV19 and TRBJ1-4; TRBD1 aligns across 9 bases. The CDR3 has 15 residues. The germline V gene has CDR1 LNHDA and CDR2 SQIVND (reference sequence). The V segment lost 5 bases and the J segment 5 bases; nucleotides outside the gene matches: 6.

In regard to this clone: Relative to the germline gene, one junction end is altered; a read error may explain this. This chain links TRBV28 with TRBJ2-7; the match to TRBD1 covers 8 bases. The CDR3 spans 13 residues. CDR1 MDHEN and CDR2 SYDVKM come from the germline V gene. This CDR3 reads CASSQQGTGAGDF. CDR3 nucleotide sequence: TGTGCCAGCAGCCAGCAGGGGACAGGCGCCGGGGACTTC.

In its sample, this clone was seen a few times. This sequence joins TRBV6-1 and TRBJ2-7, with 7 bases aligning to TRBD2. This CDR3 has 15 amino acids. V was clipped by 8 bases and J by 3 bases; unmatched bases: 13. Germline CDR1 and CDR2: MNHNS and SASEGT. The CDR3 loop is CASSPEAGAGYEQYF. In DNA form, the CDR3 reads TGTGCCAGCTCCCCCGAGGCGGGAGCGGGCTACGAGCAGTACTTC.

This clone has just one count. Other DNA sequences in this specimen translate into the identical CDR3. V gene TRBV5-1 combines with J gene TRBJ1-3; D is unresolved. The length of the CDR3 is 15 residues. V dropped 0 bases and J dropped 1 base, with 8 bases sitting between them. The germline CDR1 and CDR2 sequences are SGHRS and YFSETQ. CDR3 DNA sequence: TGCGCCAGCAGCTTGGCCGGGAGTTCTGGAAACACCATATATTTT. Amino acid sequence: CASSLAGSSGNTIYF. The full variable domain, in which reference TRBV5-1 and TRBJ1-3 provide the parts outside the CDR3, is KAGVTQTPRYLIKTRGQQVTLSCSPISGHRSVSWYQQTPGQGLQFLFEYFSETQRNKGNFPGRFSGRQFSNSRSEMNVSTLELGDSALYLCASSLAGSSGNTIYFGEGSWLTVV.

This sequence joins TRBV5-1 and TRBJ2-1; perhaps TRBD2 as D (7 bases). This CDR3 region has 14 residues. V was clipped by 7 bases and J by 10 bases, with 21 bases between them. Germline CDR1 is SGHRS and CDR2 is YFSETQ. The CDR3 nucleotides read TGCGCCAGCGGATTGGGTCGGGGGGCTGGGGAGCAGTTCTTC. Amino acids: CASGLGRGAGEQFF.